This T cell receptor beta chain originates from a study of glioma-infiltrating T cells. Using RNA template, CDR3s of TCR alpha and beta were amplified with iRepertoire arm-PCR. Input was 100-400 ng of tissue mRNA or PBMC total RNA. One entry per CDR3 protein, called by TCRdb with MiXCR from the multiplex PCR reads. The sample carries about 130,000 distinct CDR3 sequences, 24% recorded once. The CDR3 loop spans 13 amino acids. CDR1 is SGHKS, CDR2 YYEKEE, per germline (reference sequence). V was shortened by 1 base and J by 6 bases, with 10 bases between the two germline ends. Study results and caveats: Above-expected tissue-blood divergence occurred in all gliomas, most in low-grade ones. Very few CDR3 sequences were shared between tissue and blood.

As concerns this clonotype: The antigen remains undetermined.

The sequencing input was glioma tissue, nonneoplastic brain tissue, or PBMCs (not recorded which). The source is a human donor with low-grade glioma or glioblastoma, undergoing nonglioma brain surgery, or in good health (not recorded which). This chain connects TRBV5-5 to TRBJ1-1; D may be TRBD1 (5 bases). The CDR3: CASSLRGSAEAFF. The CDR3 DNA reads as TGTGCCAGCAGCTTGCGGGGGTCAGCTGAAGCTTTCTTT.